Listed here are 11 T cell receptor beta chains from one sample, sequenced in a study of T cell repertoires in cytomegalovirus infection. TCRdb redid the calling of the reads with MiXCR, one entry per CDR3 protein. The sample contains hundreds of thousands of distinct CDR3 sequences, approximately 24% of which appear only once. The specimen was CD8+ T cells from PBMCs. Receptors originate from a human donor in good health (CMV status not recorded). Some clones in this sample may be carry-over from other donors' samples.

The V and J genes are TRBV3-1 and TRBJ2-3; D is perhaps TRBD2 (5 bases). Germline CDR1 reads LGHDT; CDR2 reads YNNKEL (reference sequence). The CDR3 contains 16 residues. Trimming removed 0 bases from V and 6 bases from J, with 16 bases in between. This CDR3 is CASSQDAGPSQDTQYF. The DNA for the CDR3 is TGTGCCAGCAGCCAAGACGCGGGTCCCTCCCAGGATACGCAGTATTTT.

This clonotype occurred many times. The chain has TRBV29-1 and TRBJ2-5; 8 bases are shared with TRBD1. Germline CDR1 and CDR2: SQVTM and ANQGSEA. Losses at the gene ends were 4 bases for V and 4 bases for J; bases not matched to a gene: 5. The CDR3 sequence is 13 residues long. DNA for the CDR3: TGCAGCGTTGTGGACGGGACAGGAGAGACCCAGTACTTC. Translation gives CSVVDGTGETQYF.

This clonotype showed up many times. This chain connects TRBV12-3 or TRBV12-4 to TRBJ2-1; 7 nucleotides match TRBD1. The junction had 12 bases not matched to a gene; V was cut back by 7 bases and J by 0 bases. The CDR3 runs to 17 residues. CDR3 loop: CASTTWTGSRSYNEQFF. The DNA of the CDR3 is TGTGCCAGCACCACCTGGACAGGATCACGCTCCTACAATGAGCAGTTCTTC.

This chain links TRBV7-9 with TRBJ1-1; unclear D gene. With 4 bases removed from V and 6 bases from J, the gap between germline ends came to 18 bases. The CDR3 is 15 amino acids. Germline V lookup: CDR1 SEHNR, CDR2 FQNEAQ (reference sequence). The CDR3 here is CASSWGESRASEAFF. The CDR3 DNA is TGTGCCAGCAGCTGGGGTGAGAGCAGAGCCTCTGAAGCTTTCTTT.

The chain combines TRBV29-1 with TRBJ2-5; possible D gene TRBD1, 5 bases. Trimming took off 5 bases at V and 1 base at J, with 8 bases between the two ends. This CDR3 has 12 amino acids. CDR1 and CDR2 (germline): SQVTM, ANQGSEA. CDR3 amino acids: CSVLTVQETQYF. CDR3 nucleotide sequence: TGCAGCGTTCTGACAGTCCAAGAGACCCAGTACTTC. Together with reference TRBV29-1 and TRBJ2-5, the CDR3 gives the full variable domain: SAVISQKPSRDICQRGTSLTIQCQVDSQVTMMFWYRQQPGQSLTLIATANQGSEATYESGFVIDKFPISRPNLTFSTLTVSNMSPEDSSIYLCSVLTVQETQYFGPGTRLLVL.

The rearrangement uses TRBV6-1 and TRBJ2-5, with 11 bases fitting TRBD1. Germline V gene data show CDR1 as MNHNS and CDR2 as SASEGT. The ends lost 5 bases at V and 5 bases at J; junction bases unmatched: 7. This CDR3 is 15 amino acids long. Here the CDR3 DNA reads TGTGCCAGCAGTCGGACAGGGGGCAAATCGGAGACCCAGTACTTC. This codes for CASSRTGGKSETQYF.

The chain couples TRBV28 to TRBJ2-4, with a possible D match to TRBD1 (5 bases). Per germline, CDR1 MDHEN and CDR2 SYDVKM. Between the trimmed V and J ends, which lost 2 bases and 4 bases, there was a span of 12 bases. The CDR3 is made up of 15 amino acids. The CDR3 is CASSLLTEVKNIQYF. CDR3 nucleotide sequence: TGTGCCAGCAGTTTACTGACAGAAGTTAAAAACATTCAGTACTTC.

This clonotype has more than one count but fewer than ten. This sequence joins TRBV7-8 and TRBJ1-1; D is unclear. CDR1 is SGHVS and CDR2 is FQNEAQ in the germline V gene. Trimming shortened V by 2 bases and J by 1 base, and 8 bases separated the two germline ends. This CDR3 is built from 14 residues. The DNA for the CDR3 is TGTGCCAGCAGCTTAAGCCGGCCGAACACTGAAGCTTTCTTT. It translates to CASSLSRPNTEAFF.

Notes on this clonotype: A much larger clone sits a single nucleotide away, making a read error possible. V and J are TRBV29-1 and TRBJ1-1; 10 nucleotides line up with TRBD1. There are 17 residues in the CDR3. V lost 7 bases and J lost 4; bases outside the gene matches: 18. Germline-derived CDR1 and CDR2 are SQVTM and ANQGSEA. CDR3 bases: TGCAGCGCCCTCAGAATTCCGGGACAGGGGACGAGCACTGAAGCTTTCTTT. Protein product: CSALRIPGQGTSTEAFF.

This clonotype was seen only a few times. V gene TRBV7-9 combines with J gene TRBJ2-5, with D hard to call. This CDR3 contains 12 residues. Germline lookup yields CDR1 SEHNR and CDR2 FQNEAQ (reference sequence). V lost 6 bases and J lost 5, with 10 bases in between. DNA for the CDR3: TGTGCCAGCAGTTCTGAGTTGGAGACCCAGTACTTC. This codes for CASSSELETQYF.

V gene TRBV28 combines with J gene TRBJ1-6; D is undetermined. Germline values: CDR1 MDHEN, CDR2 SYDVKM. This CDR3 comprises 16 residues. V was shortened by 5 bases and J by 3 bases, with 14 bases between the two germline ends. The CDR3 DNA sequence: TGTGCCAGCAGTCCCCCGGAGGAGTTCTATAATTCACCCCTCCACTTT. Translating gives CASSPPEEFYNSPLHF.